Following are 9 T cell receptor beta chains from one sample sequenced in a study of Graves' ophthalmopathy and Graves' hyperthyroidism. Amplification targeted the TCR beta CDR3 regions, with RNA transcripts as the source material. An initial RT-PCR round employing HTBI primers preceded a second-round multiplex PCR. TCRdb re-called the multiplex PCR reads with MiXCR, one entry per CDR3 protein. The table has 400,000 to 450,000 distinct CDR3 sequences, around 21% seen once. The sample was peripheral blood. Every receptor here comes from a woman aged 18-35 years with stable Graves' hyperthyroidism.

Many counts were recorded for this clonotype. The genes are TRBV19 and TRBJ1-1; D gene uncertain. CDR3 length equals 14 residues. CDR1 and CDR2 (germline): LNHDA, SQIVND (reference sequence). The V gene lost 7 bases and the J gene lost 4 bases, with 16 bases spanning the gap. The CDR3 loop is CASMGPGSITEAFF. The CDR3 coding sequence is TGTGCCAGTATGGGTCCGGGGTCGATCACTGAAGCTTTCTTT.

The table lists this clonotype with many counts. The J gene is TRBJ2-4, the V gene TRBV12-3 or TRBV12-4, with TRBD2 as a possible D gene (5 bases). V lost 3 bases, J lost 0 bases, and 9 bases lay in between. This CDR3 comprises 15 residues. CDR3 DNA: TGTGCCAGCAGTTTCGACGGGGTAGCCAAAAACATTCAGTACTTC. Its protein product is CASSFDGVAKNIQYF.

The rearrangement joins TRBV27 to TRBJ2-2, with 8 bases lining up with TRBD2. The junction had 5 bases not matched to a gene; V was cut back by 5 bases and J by 3 bases. From germline, CDR1 is MNHEY and CDR2 SMNVEV (reference sequence). The CDR3 contains 15 residues. The CDR3, as DNA: TGTGCCAGCAGTAGGGTAGCGGGGTACACCGGGGAGCTGTTTTTT. Translated, it gives CASSRVAGYTGELFF.

In nucleotides, the CDR3 is TGTGCCAGCAGCTTGGGGCAGGGGGCGGACATTCAGTACTTC. As protein: CASSLGQGADIQYF. The chain has TRBV5-6 and TRBJ2-4, with 8 nucleotides matching TRBD1. Trimming cost V 0 bases and J 8 bases; bases outside gene matches: 4. CDR1 is SGHDT and CDR2 is YYEEEE in the germline V gene. The length of the CDR3 is 14 residues.

This clonotype was observed many times. The CDR3 is CASSPRSDSGANVLTF. The CDR3 DNA is TGTGCCAGCAGTCCCCGTTCGGACTCTGGGGCCAACGTCCTGACTTTC. The chain uses TRBV6-2 or TRBV6-3 and TRBJ2-6; D is ambiguous. V lost 5 bases and J lost 0, with 11 bases in between. In germline, CDR1 is MNHEY, CDR2 SVGEGT. The CDR3 is 16 amino acids.

Ten or more counts support this clonotype. The gene calls are TRBV30 and TRBJ1-5; perhaps TRBD1 as D (6 bases). The CDR3 runs to 14 residues. Germline V gene lookup returns CDR1 GTSNPN and CDR2 SVGIG (reference sequence). V lost 1 base and J lost 7, with 14 bases in between. The CDR3 nucleotides are TGTGCCTGGAGTGGGTCGGGGGCTGGGCAGCCCCAGCATTTT. It is translated as CAWSGSGAGQPQHF.

The J gene is TRBJ1-5, the V gene TRBV30; no reliable D call. The CDR3 extends over 14 amino acids. With 3 bases removed from V and 2 bases from J, the gap between germline ends came to 11 bases. Germline lookup yields CDR1 GTSNPN and CDR2 SVGIG (reference sequence). CDR3 nucleotide sequence: TGTGCCTGGAGCGCAGTTCGAGGCAATCAGCCCCAGCATTTT. It codes for CAWSAVRGNQPQHF.

The V gene is TRBV12-3 or TRBV12-4, the J gene TRBJ2-5; 12 nucleotides agree with TRBD1. The CDR3 is 14 amino acids. V was pared by 9 bases and J by 3 bases, with 5 bases of the junction left unmatched. CDR3 in amino acids: CASRDRGLEETQYF. Written as DNA, the CDR3 is TGTGCCAGTAGGGACAGGGGGCTGGAAGAGACCCAGTACTTC.

The rearrangement links TRBV4-1 to TRBJ2-7; either TRBD1 or TRBD2 may supply D (7 bases each). V lost 4 bases and J lost 0, with 22 bases in between. The CDR3 is 18 amino acids. CDR1 is MGHRA, CDR2 YSYEKL, per germline. DNA of the CDR3: TGCGCCAGCAGCCCGCCCGGCCCCAGGGGGGGCACCTCCTACGAGCAGTACTTC. This gives the protein CASSPPGPRGGTSYEQYF.